This T cell receptor (beta chain) was profiled in a study of blood T cell repertoires in COVID-19. Study overall: Collection of acute and convalescent COVID-19 samples took place in the United States, Italy and Spain.

The CDR3 totals 17 residues. Germline assignment: CDR1 MDHEN and CDR2 SYDVKM. V lost 6 bases and J lost 0; bases outside the gene matches: 9. In the authors' methods: Nucleated cell number was recorded as an estimate derived from reference gene primer amplification. Profiling relied on immunoSEQ multiplex PCR, and the TCRdb table lists in-frame clones only, not all of them. That table furnishes V, J and clone size, whereas the DNA furnished D and trimming. The sample holds some 150,000 clones, about nine tenths seen once. The rearrangement uses TRBV28 and TRBJ2-7; 12 nucleotides agree with TRBD2. The specimen was PBMCs or T cells enriched from blood (not recorded which). The receptor was isolated from a man aged 45-65 years who had recovered from COVID-19. The CDR3 DNA follows: TGTGCCAGCAGGGGGACTAGCGGGTCCCCCGCCTCCTACGAGCAGTACTTC. Translated: CASRGTSGSPASYEQYF.